The 9 T cell receptor beta chains presented below share a single source sample, sequenced in a study of blood T cell repertoires in COVID-19. The method was immunoSEQ multiplex PCR; TCRdb's version includes in-frame clones alone and lacks a portion of them. The repertoire includes about 200,000 clones, approximately 84% of them detected once, and 5% to 6.5% sits in the top ten. The sequencing sample was made of peripheral blood. These receptors were taken from an elderly man with acute or convalescent COVID-19.

This chain joins TRBV30 and TRBJ1-5, with a weak D call TRBD1 (6 bases). Germline V gene lookup returns CDR1 GTSNPN and CDR2 SVGIG (reference sequence). The ends were cut back, 0 bases at V and 1 base at J, with 7 bases in the middle. The CDR3 has 14 residues. This chain's CDR3 is CAWSVTGSNQPQHF. The CDR3, as DNA: TGTGCCTGGAGTGTAACAGGGAGCAATCAGCCCCAGCATTTT. Full variable domain (missing parts from reference TRBV30 and TRBJ1-5): SQTIHQWPATLVQPVGSPLSLECTVEGTSNPNLYWYRQAAGRGLQLLFYSVGIGQISSEVPQNLSASRPQDRQFILSSKKLLLSDSGFYLCAWSVTGSNQPQHFGDGTRLSIL.

The gene calls are TRBV5-1 and TRBJ2-1; D may be TRBD1 (7 bases). CDR3 length: 15 amino acids. The V gene's germline CDR1 is SGHRS and CDR2 YFSETQ. The ends were cut back, 4 bases at V and 6 bases at J, with 17 bases in the middle. CDR3 nucleotides: TGCGCCAGCAGCCCGCGACTGGAGGGGGCCAATGAGCAGTTCTTC. It specifies CASSPRLEGANEQFF.

This sequence joins TRBV27 and TRBJ2-7; TRBD2 matches at 12 bases. Germline values: CDR1 MNHEY, CDR2 SMNVEV (reference sequence). The junction had 10 bases not matched to a gene; V was cut back by 6 bases and J by 7 bases. The CDR3 loop spans 15 amino acids. The CDR3 nucleotides are TGTGCCAGCAGCCCTAGACTAGCGGGAGTACGAGAGCAGTACTTC. It is translated as CASSPRLAGVREQYF.

The chain couples TRBV29-1 to TRBJ1-4, with D maybe TRBD1 (5 bases). V lost 7 bases and J lost 7, with 13 bases in between. Germline V gives CDR1 SQVTM, CDR2 ANQGSEA. This CDR3 contains 12 residues. The CDR3 DNA reads TGCAGCGCCCAGGGTCAGAGTGAAAAACTGTTTTTT. Protein sequence: CSAQGQSEKLFF.

V is TRBV2 and J is TRBJ2-7, with D maybe TRBD2 (5 bases). The CDR3 runs 14 residues. The V and J ends lost 8 bases and 7 bases respectively, with 21 bases between them. Germline CDR1 and CDR2: SNHLY and FYNNEI. DNA of the CDR3: TGTGCCAGCTTGAAGATGGTACTAGTAGGTGAGCAGTACGTC. This encodes CASLKMVLVGEQYV.

The count of this clone is one. V usage is TRBV6-5 and J usage is TRBJ1-1, with D maybe TRBD1 (5 bases). The length of the CDR3 is 12 residues. Trimming removed 0 bases from V and 10 bases from J, with 9 bases in between. Germline CDR1 and CDR2: MNHEY and SVGAGI. CDR3 DNA: TGTGCCAGCAGTTACTCGGAGGGGCGAGCTTTCTTT. It translates to CASSYSEGRAFF.

This chain links TRBV4-1 with TRBJ1-6; a weak D match, TRBD1 (6 bases). The V gene's germline CDR1 is MGHRA and CDR2 YSYEKL. The CDR3 is made up of 17 amino acids. The V and J ends lost 4 bases and 0 bases respectively, with 13 bases between them. The CDR3 region is CASSPGRGSSYNSPLHF. As DNA, the CDR3 is TGCGCCAGCAGCCCGGGCAGGGGAAGCTCCTATAATTCACCCCTCCACTTT.

Only a few counts were recorded for this clone. CDR3 sequence (DNA): TGTGCCAGCAGACCCGCTTCGGCAGGGGCCACAGATACGCAGTATTTT. Its protein is CASRPASAGATDTQYF. The chain recombines TRBV5-5 with TRBJ2-3, with D possibly matching TRBD1 (6 bases). The CDR3 contains 16 residues. Germline-derived CDR1 and CDR2 are SGHKS and YYEKEE (reference sequence). With 5 bases removed from V and 2 bases from J, the gap between germline ends came to 18 bases. The full variable domain, rest sourced from reference TRBV5-5 and TRBJ2-3, is DAGVTQSPTHLIKTRGQQVTLRCSPISGHKSVSWYQQVLGQGPQFIFQYYEKEERGRGNFPDRFSARQFPNYSSELNVNALLLGDSALYLCASRPASAGATDTQYFGPGTRLTVL.

The chain joins TRBV6-5 to TRBJ1-2, with D possibly matching TRBD1 (5 bases). The germline CDR1 and CDR2 sequences are MNHEY and SVGAGI. Trimming shortened V by 7 bases and J by 4 bases, and 13 bases separated the two germline ends. This CDR3 is 13 amino acids long. CDR3 nucleotide sequence: TGTGCCAGCACCCAGGGTTTCTTCTATGGCTACACCTTC. It is translated as CASTQGFFYGYTF.